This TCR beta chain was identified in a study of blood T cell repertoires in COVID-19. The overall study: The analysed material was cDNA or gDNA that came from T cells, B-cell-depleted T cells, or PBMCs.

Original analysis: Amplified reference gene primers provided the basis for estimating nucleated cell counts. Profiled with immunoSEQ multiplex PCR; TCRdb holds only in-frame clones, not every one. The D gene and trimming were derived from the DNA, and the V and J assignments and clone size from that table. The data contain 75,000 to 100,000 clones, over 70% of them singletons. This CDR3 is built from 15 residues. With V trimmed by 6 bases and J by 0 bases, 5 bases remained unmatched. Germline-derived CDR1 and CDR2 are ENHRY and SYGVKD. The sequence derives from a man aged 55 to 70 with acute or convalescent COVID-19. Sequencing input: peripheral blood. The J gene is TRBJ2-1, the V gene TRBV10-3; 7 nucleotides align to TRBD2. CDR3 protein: CAIRASGSSYNEQFF. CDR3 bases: TGTGCCATCAGGGCTAGCGGTAGCTCCTACAATGAGCAGTTCTTC.